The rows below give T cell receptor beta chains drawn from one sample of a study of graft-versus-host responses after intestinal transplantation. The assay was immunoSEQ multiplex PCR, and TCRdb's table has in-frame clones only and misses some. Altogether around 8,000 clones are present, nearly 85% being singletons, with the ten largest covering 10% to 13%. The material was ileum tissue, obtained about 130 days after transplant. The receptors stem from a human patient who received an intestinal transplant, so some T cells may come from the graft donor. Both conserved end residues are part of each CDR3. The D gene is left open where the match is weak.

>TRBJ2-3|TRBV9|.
TGTGCCAGCAGCGTAGAGCCCAAGGCAAGGGGTACGCAGTATTTT
CASSVEPKARGTQYF
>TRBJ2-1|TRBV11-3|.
TGTGCCAGCAGCTTAGTATCGGGAGCCACGAATGAGCAGTTCTTC
CASSLVSGATNEQFF